The rows below give T cell receptor beta chains drawn from one sample of a study of T-cell reconstitution after alpha-beta-depleted transplantation in children. TCRdb reanalysed the PCR reads using MiXCR and keeps one entry per CDR3 protein. The data show hundreds of thousands of distinct CDR3 sequences, around 15% seen once. The specimen comprised PBMCs, mostly from graft donor cells, sampled 360 days after TCRalphabeta/CD19-depleted stem cell transplant. The receptor set was obtained from a boy under two years old who had a stem cell transplant for Wiskott-Aldrich syndrome, so the T cells may come from the graft donor. CDR3s include the opening cysteine and the closing phenylalanine or tryptophan. A D gene is named only where the DNA matches it firmly. Clone size appears in some rows only: once, few, many, or a class for an expanded clone.

abundance	d_gene	v_gene	j_gene	CDR3aa	CDR3nt
few	NA	TRBV12-3/TRBV12-4	TRBJ2-6	CASSLWTANVLTF	TGTGCCAGCAGTTTATGGACGGCCAACGTCCTGACTTTC
NA	NA	TRBV11-2	TRBJ1-2	CASSSPRLRTF	TGTGCCAGCAGCTCTCCGAGATTGAGGACCTTC
NA	NA	TRBV29-1	TRBJ1-2	CSVEFGYTF	TGCAGCGTTGAATTTGGCTACACCTTC
NA	NA	TRBV21-1	TRBJ2-7	CASSQGRQRSWWEQYF	TGTGCCAGCAGCCAAGGCCGTCAGCGTTCCTGGTGGGAGCAGTACTTC
few	TRBD2	TRBV27	TRBJ2-2	CASSLFYTRRTSGELFF	TGTGCCAGCAGTTTATTTTATACTCGGAGGACTAGCGGGGAGCTGTTTTTT
NA	NA	TRBV7-2	TRBJ1-2	CASSLFSFRSYTF	TGTGCCAGCAGCTTATTTTCGTTTCGTAGCTACACCTTC
few	NA	TRBV7-2	TRBJ1-2	CASSLVGDFNYGYTF	TGTGCCAGCAGCTTAGTGGGGGATTTTAACTATGGCTACACCTTC
few	NA	TRBV12-3/TRBV12-4	TRBJ2-7	CASSLWRYYEQYF	TGTGCCAGCAGTTTATGGCGGTACTACGAGCAGTACTTC
NA	TRBD1	TRBV5-1	TRBJ1-1	CASSSFATGWTEAFF	TGCGCCAGCAGCTCCTTCGCGACAGGGTGGACTGAAGCTTTCTTT
few	NA	TRBV9	TRBJ1-1	CASSPHRAFPEAFF	TGTGCCAGCAGCCCACACAGGGCCTTCCCTGAAGCTTTCTTT
many	TRBD1	TRBV5-1	TRBJ2-3	CASSLGTATDTQYF	TGCGCCAGCAGCCTCGGGACAGCCACAGATACGCAGTATTTT
NA	TRBD2	TRBV6-5	TRBJ2-1	CASSYSSNSGFEQFF	TGTGCCAGCAGTTACTCGTCGAATAGCGGGTTTGAGCAGTTCTTC
many	TRBD1	TRBV12-3/TRBV12-4	TRBJ2-2	CASTVNQGAGELFF	TGTGCCAGCACCGTAAATCAGGGGGCCGGGGAGCTGTTTTTT
few	NA	TRBV4-1	TRBJ2-1	CASSQSQGKSPYNEQFF	TGCGCCAGCAGCCAAAGCCAGGGGAAATCTCCGTACAATGAGCAGTTCTTC
few	TRBD2	TRBV6-2/TRBV6-3	TRBJ2-2	CASIHGGAGELFF	TGTGCCAGCATCCACGGGGGGGCTGGGGAGCTGTTTTTT
few	NA	TRBV5-1	TRBJ2-3	CASSLPDTDTQYF	TGCGCCAGCAGCCTCCCCGACACAGATACGCAGTATTTT
many	TRBD1	TRBV5-1	TRBJ2-7	CASSSRTGSYEQYF	TGTGCCAGCAGTTCTAGGACAGGTTCCTACGAGCAGTACTTC
few	NA	TRBV6-2/TRBV6-3	TRBJ2-1	CASSYPLGLGGNNEQFF	TGTGCCAGCAGTTACCCCCTAGGACTAGGGGGGAACAATGAGCAGTTCTTC
few	TRBD2	TRBV5-1	TRBJ2-1	CASSLSASGGFNEQFF	TGCGCCAGCAGCTTGTCGGCTAGCGGGGGGTTCAATGAGCAGTTCTTC
few	TRBD2	TRBV11-2	TRBJ2-3	CASTRLAGSTDTQYF	TGTGCCAGCACCAGACTAGCGGGGAGCACAGATACGCAGTATTTT
NA	NA	TRBV12-3/TRBV12-4	TRBJ2-5	CALSLGWGGRGAAAGTQYF	TGTGCCCTCAGTTTAGGGTGGGGGGGCCGTGGTGCCGCGGCTGGGACCCAGTACTTC
NA	NA	TRBV3-1	TRBJ2-3	CASSRLSLTPEGTDTQYF	TGTGCCAGCAGCCGCCTAAGCTTGACTCCGGAGGGCACAGATACGCAGTATTTT
NA	NA	TRBV3-1	TRBJ1-3	CASSQVGNTIYF	TGTGCCAGCAGCCAAGTCGGAAACACCATATATTTT
few	NA	TRBV20-1	TRBJ1-6	CSAREDEGLNSPLHF	TGCAGTGCTAGAGAAGATGAGGGATTGAATTCACCCCTCCACTTT